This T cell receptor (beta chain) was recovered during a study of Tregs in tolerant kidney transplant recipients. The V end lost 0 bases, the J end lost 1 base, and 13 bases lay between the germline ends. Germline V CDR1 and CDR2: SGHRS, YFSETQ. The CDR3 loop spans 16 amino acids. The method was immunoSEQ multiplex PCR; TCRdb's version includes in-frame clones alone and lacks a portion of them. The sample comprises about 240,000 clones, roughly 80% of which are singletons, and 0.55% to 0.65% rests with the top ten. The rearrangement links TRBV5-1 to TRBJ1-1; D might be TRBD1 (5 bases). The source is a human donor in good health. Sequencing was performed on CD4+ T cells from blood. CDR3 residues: CASSLGKGRTNTEAFF. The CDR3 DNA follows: TGCGCCAGCAGCTTGGGAAAGGGGCGAACGAACACTGAAGCTTTCTTT.